This T cell receptor (beta chain) was documented in a study of cytomegalovirus exposure and HLA in healthy donors (TCRdb year 2017). For context, the study as a whole: According to a later analysis, one platform produced both the roughly 130 validation repertoires and the approximately 600 repertoires of the first cohort. The study aimed to test whether signatures of past pathogen exposure could be identified by cataloging public T cell receptors. In addition to the first cohort of 500 to 850 subjects, a separate validation cohort of approximately 110 different subjects was used. High-throughput TCR immunosequencing, statistical association of individual TCRs with disease status, and machine learning were combined to predict cytomegalovirus infection status. The study at large found these results: In vitro tests confirmed that a few of the cytomegalovirus-associated TCR beta chains recognize cytomegalovirus antigens. It was suggested by the authors that the approach could potentially be generalized to other disease states and immunological phenotypes. A total of fewer than 200 TCR beta chains were listed by the study as associated with cytomegalovirus. Of the cluster scores, roughly 95% were above 0 in a later analysis, which found that TCRs clustered in the first cohort also tended to co-occur in the 120 or so validation repertoires. Across donors, most TCR sequences were observed very rarely, whereas some public TCRs were present in many individuals. A later analysis had no HLA typing for the validation cohort, so co-occurrence there was scored across all 130 or so repertoires. Cytomegalovirus status was reported to be diagnosed by the classifier with high specificity and sensitivity in both the original and validation cohorts.

The donors belonged to the validation cohort of around 130 subjects, which was separate from the roughly 670-subject first cohort. As for this clone: Its specific antigen is unknown. It has no much larger one-base neighbor in the sample; base qualities were not kept.

The library was obtained by the immunoSEQ multiplex PCR assay. The study's processing was this. A statistical classification framework was built for diagnosing cytomegalovirus status from the catalog of TCR beta chain sequences. TCRdb took this table from immuneACCESS and kept in-frame rearrangements with V and J called. Such tables lack part of the clones; where checked against another copy, unresolved V genes explain under half of the gap, and the rest is unexplained. The V and J calls and clone size are taken from that table; D and trimming were inferred from the DNA. The sample table holds approximately 120,000 clones, of which over 90% were seen once. The ten most abundant clones make up 1% to 1.5% of the sample. Counted from cysteine to phenylalanine, this CDR3 has 13 amino acids. Of the read, only the CDR3 DNA is kept; its 39 bases are in frame from base 1. V is pared back by 6 bases and J by 3 bases, with 12 bases lying between the germline termini. Via the germline V gene (reference sequence), CDR1 is LNHDA and CDR2 SQIVND.

This TCR came from a woman aged 18 to 35 in good health and CMV-seronegative. The sample was PBMCs. The sequence is built from TRBV19 and TRBJ2-7, and possibly TRBD1, on 5 matching bases. CDR3 reads: CASRGAVNYEQYF. The DNA reads as follows: TGTGCCAGTAGAGGGGCAGTCAACTACGAGCAGTACTTC. The full variable domain, completed from the reference TRBV19 and TRBJ2-7 proteins outside the CDR3, reads DGGITQSPKYLFRKEGQNVTLSCEQNLNHDAMYWYRQDPGQGLRLIYYSQIVNDFQKGDIAEGYSVSREKKESFPLTVTSAQKNPTAFYLCASRGAVNYEQYFGPGTRLTVT.